These 2 T cell receptor beta chains were sequenced from one sample in a study of blood T cell repertoires in COVID-19. The method was immunoSEQ multiplex PCR; TCRdb's version includes in-frame clones alone and lacks a portion of them. This table holds 150,000 or so clones, approximately 86% found once. Sequences were obtained from PBMCs or T cells enriched from blood (not recorded which). The receptors were sampled from a woman aged 40-49 years who had been exposed to COVID-19.

The V call is TRBV3-1 (or the pseudogene TRBV3-2), the J call TRBJ2-3; 8 bases align to TRBD2. Germline V lookup: CDR1 LGHDT, CDR2 YNNKEL (reference sequence). Losses at the gene ends were 2 bases for V and 2 bases for J; bases not matched to a gene: 9. This CDR3 is built from 17 residues. CDR3 in DNA: TGTGCCAGCAGCCAACGCTCTAGCGGGCGTCACACAGATACGCAGTATTTT. It translates to CASSQRSSGRHTDTQYF.

The rearrangement links TRBV27 to TRBJ1-2; 8 nucleotides line up with TRBD1. Germline V gene data show CDR1 as MNHEY and CDR2 as SMNVEV (reference sequence). The junction had 9 bases not matched to a gene; V was cut back by 2 bases and J by 4 bases. The CDR3 runs 16 residues. Written as DNA, the CDR3 is TGTGCCAGCAGTTTAGTCCCAGGGGGCGCTGCCTATGGCTACACCTTC. It encodes CASSLVPGGAAYGYTF.